Listed here are 22 T cell receptor beta chains from one sample, sequenced in a study of blood T cell repertoires in COVID-19. Produced via immunoSEQ multiplex PCR; TCRdb's table is partial and in-frame only. The table shows around 140,000 clones, with about 87% occurring only once. Input material: PBMCs or T cells enriched from blood (not recorded which). The source of these receptors is a man aged 55 to 70 who had recovered from COVID-19.

This chain links TRBV2 with TRBJ1-1, with D possibly being TRBD1 (6 bases). Germline V gene lookup returns CDR1 SNHLY and CDR2 FYNNEI. V lost 10 bases and J 11 bases, leaving 23 bases between the germline ends. The CDR3 sequence is 13 residues long. The CDR3 nucleotides read TGTGCCATTACCGACAGGACCCCTCCGGAGGCTTTCTTT. This sequence encodes CAITDRTPPEAFF.

CDR3 DNA sequence: TGTGCCAGCAGTTTATGGGGGACAGACAGCAACAATCAGCCCCAGCATTTT. This sequence encodes CASSLWGTDSNNQPQHF. This chain uses TRBV28 with TRBJ1-5; 7 bases map to TRBD1. Unmatched junction bases numbered 8, after V lost 0 bases and J lost 3 bases. Germline lookup yields CDR1 MDHEN and CDR2 SYDVKM. The CDR3 consists of 17 residues.

This clone came up once. V is TRBV27 and J is TRBJ1-1; D possibly corresponds to TRBD1 (6 bases). This CDR3 spans 14 amino acids. The V end lost 5 bases, the J end lost 0 bases, and 10 bases lay between the germline ends. Germline V gene sequence: CDR1 MNHEY, CDR2 SMNVEV (reference sequence). The CDR3 nucleotides read TGTGCCAGCAGTAGACAGGTCCTGAACACTGAAGCTTTCTTT. Its protein product is CASSRQVLNTEAFF.

Only one count was recorded for this clone. This rearrangement joins TRBV7-9 to TRBJ2-1; tentatively, D is TRBD2 (6 bases). Per the germline V gene, CDR1 is SEHNR and CDR2 is FQNEAQ (reference sequence). Trimming shortened V by 4 bases and J by 9 bases, and 13 bases separated the two germline ends. The CDR3 has 13 residues. Here the CDR3 reads CASSSSMGGEQFF. The CDR3 bases are TGTGCCAGCAGCTCCTCGATGGGAGGTGAGCAGTTCTTC.

The rearrangement uses TRBV18 and TRBJ1-4; D call uncertain. The V and J ends lost 5 bases and 2 bases respectively, with 9 bases between them. From germline, CDR1 is KGHSH and CDR2 LQKENI. The CDR3 has 14 residues. The CDR3 DNA reads as TGTGCCAGCTCAGCGGGAGGCACTAATGAAAAACTGTTTTTT. Residues: CASSAGGTNEKLFF. The whole variable domain, remainder taken from reference TRBV18 and TRBJ1-4, is NAGVMQNPRHLVRRRGQEARLRCSPMKGHSHVYWYRQLPEEGLKFMVYLQKENIIDESGMPKERFSAEFPKEGPSILRIQQVVRGDSAAYFCASSAGGTNEKLFFGSGTQLSVL.

This rearrangement joins TRBV18 to TRBJ1-3; TRBD1 might be the D (5 bases). This CDR3 is 15 amino acids long. Germline CDR1 reads KGHSH; CDR2 reads LQKENI. V was cut by 5 bases and J by 0 bases, with 11 bases left in between. CDR3 residues: CASSKGVDSGNTIYF. The CDR3 DNA reads as TGTGCCAGCTCAAAAGGGGTGGACTCTGGAAACACCATATATTTT.

This sequence joins TRBV11-2 and TRBJ2-2; D unclear. With 3 bases removed from V and 6 bases from J, the gap between germline ends came to 5 bases. CDR3 length equals 12 residues. CDR1 is SGHAT, CDR2 FQNNGV, per germline. The CDR3 DNA reads TGTGCCAGCAGCTTCCTACCCGGGGAGCTGTTTTTT. It is translated as CASSFLPGELFF.

The chain combines TRBV3-1 (or the pseudogene TRBV3-2) with TRBJ2-3; 12 bases map to TRBD2. Looked up from germline, CDR1 is LGHDT and CDR2 is YNNKEL (reference sequence). The CDR3 length is 17 residues. J was trimmed by 4 bases and V by 3 bases; bases with no gene match: 8. CDR3 sequence reads: CASSHGTSGRFADTQYF. The DNA for the CDR3 is TGTGCCAGCAGCCATGGCACTAGCGGGAGGTTCGCAGATACGCAGTATTTT.

This clone showed up just a few times. J is TRBJ1-3 and V is TRBV11-2; weak D call: TRBD1 (6 bases). This CDR3 region has 15 residues. CDR1 SGHAT and CDR2 FQNNGV come from the germline V gene. Trimming stripped 1 base from V and 4 bases from J, with 11 bases between. CDR3 amino acids: CASSLGQGQGNTIYF. DNA of the CDR3: TGTGCCAGCAGCTTAGGGCAGGGGCAAGGAAACACCATATATTTT.

CDR3 DNA sequence: TGCGCCAGCAACGGGGGGGCCCCCTACAATGAGCAGTTCTTC. The encoded protein is CASNGGAPYNEQFF. This chain connects TRBV5-1 to TRBJ2-1, with TRBD2 matching 8 bases. Trimming at V came to 6 bases and at J to 2 bases, leaving 4 bases not matched to a gene. CDR3 length equals 14 residues. From germline, CDR1 is SGHRS and CDR2 YFSETQ.

This clone was seen repeatedly, ten times or more. This chain uses TRBV2 with TRBJ2-7, with D perhaps TRBD1 (6 bases). The CDR3 runs 13 residues. V was shortened by 8 bases and J by 2 bases, with 13 bases between the two germline ends. Germline CDR1 SNHLY, CDR2 FYNNEI. The CDR3 nucleotides are TGTGCCAGCTGGACAGACAGAACCTACGAGCAGTACTTC. This gives the protein CASWTDRTYEQYF.

This chain joins TRBV5-5 and TRBJ1-2; unclear D gene. V lost 7 bases and J 3 bases, leaving 7 bases between the germline ends. Germline CDR1 and CDR2: SGHKS and YYEKEE (reference sequence). This CDR3 spans 11 amino acids. The CDR3 reads CASEADYGYTF. DNA for the CDR3: TGTGCCAGCGAGGCCGACTATGGCTACACCTTC.

The chain employs TRBV6-5 and TRBJ1-1; D unresolved. Germline V gives CDR1 MNHEY, CDR2 SVGAGI. The CDR3 length is 14 residues. Trimming removed 9 bases from V and 1 base from J, with 15 bases in between. For the CDR3, the DNA is TGTGCCAGTCCCACCTTGGGAGGGAACACTGAAGCTTTCTTT. Protein product: CASPTLGGNTEAFF.

This clone was seen only once. The chain links TRBV11-2 to TRBJ1-5, with 7 bases matching TRBD1. Germline V gene data show CDR1 as SGHAT and CDR2 as FQNNGV. There are 16 residues in the CDR3. Trimming took 5 bases from V and 4 from J; bases not matched to a gene: 11. CDR3 sequence: CASSAQTGQKNQPQHF. In DNA form, the CDR3 reads TGTGCCAGCAGCGCCCAAACGGGACAGAAGAATCAGCCCCAGCATTTT. Variable domain in full (rest from reference TRBV11-2 and TRBJ1-5): EAGVAQSPRYKIIEKRQSVAFWCNPISGHATLYWYQQILGQGPKLLIQFQNNGVVDDSQLPKDRFSAERLKGVDSTLKIQPAKLEDSAVYLCASSAQTGQKNQPQHFGDGTRLSIL.

The gene calls are TRBV6-5 and TRBJ2-7; TRBD2 aligns across 7 bases. V gave up 4 bases and J gave up 2 bases; unmatched junction bases: 8. CDR3 length equals 15 residues. Germline V lookup: CDR1 MNHEY, CDR2 SVGAGI. The DNA for the CDR3 is TGTGCCAGCAGTTTGACCGGGACTACTACCTACGAGCAGTACTTC. Protein sequence: CASSLTGTTTYEQYF.

The chain recombines TRBV10-3 with TRBJ2-3; D may be TRBD2 (7 bases). CDR1 ENHRY and CDR2 SYGVKD come from the germline V gene. The CDR3 consists of 14 residues. V was cut by 4 bases and J by 3 bases, with 11 bases left in between. The CDR3 loop reads CAISVGGATDTQYF. Here the CDR3 DNA reads TGTGCCATCAGTGTAGGGGGGGCGACAGATACGCAGTATTTT.

The gene calls are TRBV5-1 and TRBJ1-5, with 8 bases that match TRBD1. Losses at the gene ends were 1 base for V and 6 bases for J; bases not matched to a gene: 9. CDR1 and CDR2 from the germline V gene are SGHRS and YFSETQ. The CDR3 contains 16 residues. The CDR3 bases are TGCGCCAGCAGCTTGTCTCCAGGGGGCGGAGGTCAGCCCCAGCATTTT. Protein: CASSLSPGGGGQPQHF.

This sequence joins TRBV7-9 and TRBJ2-1; TRBD2 aligns across 8 bases. Germline values: CDR1 SEHNR, CDR2 FQNEAQ (reference sequence). CDR3 length: 15 residues. J gave up 4 bases and V 0 bases, and 2 bases lay outside the gene matches. CDR3 protein: CASSLASGAYNEQFF. The CDR3 nucleotides read TGTGCCAGCAGCTTAGCTAGCGGGGCATACAATGAGCAGTTCTTC.

The chain combines TRBV7-8 with TRBJ1-5; D is perhaps TRBD1 (5 bases). Germline assignment: CDR1 SGHVS and CDR2 FQNEAQ. CDR3 length: 13 residues. The V end lost 4 bases, the J end lost 4 bases, and 8 bases lay between the germline ends. CDR3 sequence (DNA): TGTGCCAGCAGCTACCGACAGAATCAGCCCCAGCATTTT. This encodes CASSYRQNQPQHF. Variable domain in full (rest from reference TRBV7-8 and TRBJ1-5): GAGVSQSPRYKVAKRGQDVALRCDPISGHVSLFWYQQALGQGPEFLTYFQNEAQLDKSGLPSDRFFAERPEGSVSTLKIQRTQQEDSAVYLCASSYRQNQPQHFGDGTRLSIL.

V usage is TRBV2 and J usage is TRBJ1-1; the D is unclear. The CDR3 covers 15 residues. V was pared by 6 bases and J by 5 bases, with 19 bases between. The germline V gene has CDR1 SNHLY and CDR2 FYNNEI. CDR3 DNA sequence: TGTGCCAGCAGGGCATACGACTCCGAGCGAACTGAAGCTTTCTTT. Its translation is CASRAYDSERTEAFF.

The chain combines TRBV5-6 with TRBJ2-1, with D perhaps TRBD2 (5 bases). Looked up from germline, CDR1 is SGHDT and CDR2 is YYEEEE. This CDR3 region has 15 residues. V was trimmed by 4 bases and J by 7 bases, leaving 18 bases between them. The CDR3 spells CASSSAVGGLNEQFF. The DNA for the CDR3 is TGTGCCAGCAGCAGCGCGGTCGGCGGGCTGAATGAGCAGTTCTTC.

The V gene is TRBV20-1, the J gene TRBJ2-7, with D perhaps matching TRBD2 (6 bases). The CDR3 spans 11 residues. V was clipped by 1 base and J by 12 bases, with 13 bases between them. Germline V lookup: CDR1 DFQATT, CDR2 SNEGSKA (reference sequence). In nucleotides, the CDR3 is TGCAGTGCTAGAGGCCGACTAGATCTGTACTTC. Encoded protein: CSARGRLDLYF.